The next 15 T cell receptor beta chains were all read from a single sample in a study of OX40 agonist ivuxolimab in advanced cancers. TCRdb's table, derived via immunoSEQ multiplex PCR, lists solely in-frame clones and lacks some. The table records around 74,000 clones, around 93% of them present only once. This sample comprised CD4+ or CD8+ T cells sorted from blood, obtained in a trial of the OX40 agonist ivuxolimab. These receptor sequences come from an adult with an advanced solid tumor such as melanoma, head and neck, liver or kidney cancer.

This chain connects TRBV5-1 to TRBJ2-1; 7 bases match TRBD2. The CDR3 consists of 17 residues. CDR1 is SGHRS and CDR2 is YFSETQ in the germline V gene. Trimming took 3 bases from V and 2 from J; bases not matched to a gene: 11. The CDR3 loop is CASSWNLGEGAYNEQFF. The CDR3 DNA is TGCGCCAGCAGCTGGAACCTTGGGGAGGGAGCCTACAATGAGCAGTTCTTC.

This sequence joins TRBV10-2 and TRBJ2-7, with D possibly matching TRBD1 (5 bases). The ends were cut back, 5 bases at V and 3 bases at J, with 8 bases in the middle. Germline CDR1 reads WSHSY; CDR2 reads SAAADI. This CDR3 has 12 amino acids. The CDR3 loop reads CASSFRDYEQYF. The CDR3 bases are TGCGCCAGCAGTTTCAGGGACTACGAGCAGTACTTC.

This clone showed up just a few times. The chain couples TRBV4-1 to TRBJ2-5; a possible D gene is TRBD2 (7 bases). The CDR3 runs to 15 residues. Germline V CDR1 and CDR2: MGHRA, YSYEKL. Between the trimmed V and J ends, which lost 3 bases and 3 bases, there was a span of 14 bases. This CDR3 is CASSHPRGAEETQYF. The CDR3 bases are TGCGCCAGCAGCCACCCACGGGGGGCCGAAGAGACCCAGTACTTC.

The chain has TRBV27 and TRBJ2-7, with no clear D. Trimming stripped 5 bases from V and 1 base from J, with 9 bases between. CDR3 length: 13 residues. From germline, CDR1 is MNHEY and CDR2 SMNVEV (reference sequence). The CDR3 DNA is TGTGCCAGCAGTGCCCACATATCCTACGAGCAGTACTTC. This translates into CASSAHISYEQYF.

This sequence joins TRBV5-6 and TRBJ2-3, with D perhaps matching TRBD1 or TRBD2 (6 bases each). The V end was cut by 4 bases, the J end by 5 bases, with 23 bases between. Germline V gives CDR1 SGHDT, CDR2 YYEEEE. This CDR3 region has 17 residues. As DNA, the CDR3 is TGTGCCAGCAGCCACTCCCCCGGGGGCCTGGCGGGAGATACGCAGTATTTT. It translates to CASSHSPGGLAGDTQYF.

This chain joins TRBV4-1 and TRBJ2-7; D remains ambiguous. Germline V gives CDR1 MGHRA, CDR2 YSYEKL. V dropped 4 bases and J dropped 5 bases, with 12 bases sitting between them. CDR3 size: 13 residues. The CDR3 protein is CASSPDLTDEQYF. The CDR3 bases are TGCGCCAGCAGCCCGGACCTAACTGACGAGCAGTACTTC.

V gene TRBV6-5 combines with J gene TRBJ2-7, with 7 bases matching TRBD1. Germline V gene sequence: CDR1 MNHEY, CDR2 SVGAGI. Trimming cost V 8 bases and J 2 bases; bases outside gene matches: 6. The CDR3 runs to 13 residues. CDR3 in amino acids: CASGVQGPYEQYF. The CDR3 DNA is TGTGCCAGCGGTGTACAGGGGCCCTACGAGCAGTACTTC.

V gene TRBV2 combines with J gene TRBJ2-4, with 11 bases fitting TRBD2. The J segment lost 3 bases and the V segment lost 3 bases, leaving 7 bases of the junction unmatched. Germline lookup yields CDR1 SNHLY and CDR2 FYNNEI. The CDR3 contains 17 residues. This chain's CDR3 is CASSDLAGGFGKNIQYF. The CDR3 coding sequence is TGTGCCAGCAGTGACCTAGCGGGGGGTTTTGGCAAAAACATTCAGTACTTC.

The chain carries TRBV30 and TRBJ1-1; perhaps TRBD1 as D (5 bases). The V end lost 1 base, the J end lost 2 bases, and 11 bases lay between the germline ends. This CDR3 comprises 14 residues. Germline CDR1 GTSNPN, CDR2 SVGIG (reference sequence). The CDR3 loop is CAWSEGIQNTEAFF. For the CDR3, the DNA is TGTGCCTGGAGTGAGGGGATCCAAAACACTGAAGCTTTCTTT.

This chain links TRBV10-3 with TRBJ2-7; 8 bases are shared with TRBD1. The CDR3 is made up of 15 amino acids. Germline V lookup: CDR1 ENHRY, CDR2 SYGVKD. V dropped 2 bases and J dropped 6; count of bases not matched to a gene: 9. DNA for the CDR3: TGTGCCATCAGTGAGACAGACAGGGGATACGGCGAGCAGTACTTC. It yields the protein CAISETDRGYGEQYF.

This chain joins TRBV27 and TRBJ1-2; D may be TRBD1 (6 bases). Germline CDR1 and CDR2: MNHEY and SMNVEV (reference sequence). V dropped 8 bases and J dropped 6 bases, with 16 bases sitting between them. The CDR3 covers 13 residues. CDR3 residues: CASGIGGADGYTF. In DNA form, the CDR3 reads TGTGCCAGCGGAATCGGGGGGGCTGATGGCTACACCTTC.

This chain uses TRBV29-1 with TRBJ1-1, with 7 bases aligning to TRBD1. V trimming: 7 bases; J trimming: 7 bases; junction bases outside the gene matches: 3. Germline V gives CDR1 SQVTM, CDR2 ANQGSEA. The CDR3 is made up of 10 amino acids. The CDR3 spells CSAWTGEAFF. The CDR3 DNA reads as TGCAGCGCCTGGACAGGTGAAGCTTTCTTT.

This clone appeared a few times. The CDR3 DNA reads as TGTGCCAGTAGTATGACAGGGTATACTGAAGCTTTCTTT. This encodes CASSMTGYTEAFF. The chain uses TRBV19 and TRBJ1-1; 7 nucleotides line up with TRBD1. Trimming took 3 bases from V and 5 from J; bases not matched to a gene: 3. The CDR3 covers 13 residues. Per germline, CDR1 LNHDA and CDR2 SQIVND (reference sequence).

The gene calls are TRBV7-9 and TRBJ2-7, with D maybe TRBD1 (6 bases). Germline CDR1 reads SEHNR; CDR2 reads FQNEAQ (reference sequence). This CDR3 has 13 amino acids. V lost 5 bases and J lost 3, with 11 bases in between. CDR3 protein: CASSLPTGYEQYF. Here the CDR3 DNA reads TGTGCCAGCAGCCTACCGACAGGCTACGAGCAGTACTTC.

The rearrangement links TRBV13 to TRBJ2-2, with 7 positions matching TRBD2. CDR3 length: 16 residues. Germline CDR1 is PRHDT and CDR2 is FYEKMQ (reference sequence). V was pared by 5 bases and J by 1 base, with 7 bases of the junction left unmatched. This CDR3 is CASSPLERENTGELFF. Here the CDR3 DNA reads TGTGCCAGCAGCCCCCTAGAGCGGGAGAACACCGGGGAGCTGTTTTTT.